This TCR beta chain appears in the sequencing data of a study of beta chain features in type 1 diabetes. What was sequenced were expressed TCRB transcripts, since all of the isolated RNA had been reverse transcribed. The repertoire was sequenced with immunoSEQ multiplex PCR; TCRdb's copy has only in-frame clones and lacks some. The table shows roughly 150,000 clones, with approximately 8.1% occurring only once. Averaging approximately 110 mL, one heparinised blood draw came from each individual donor. Comments on this clone: Its target is unknown.

The CDR3 covers 16 residues. CDR1 SGHAT and CDR2 FQNNGV come from the germline V gene. Trimming shortened V by 7 bases and J by 4 bases, and 23 bases separated the two germline ends. Study-wide findings and caveats: All four CD4+ subsets from Type 1 diabetes patients carried moderately but significantly shorter TCRB CDR3s.

The rearrangement uses TRBV11-2 and TRBJ2-7; tentative D call: TRBD2 (6 bases). The TCR sequence derives from a man younger than 35 with type 1 diabetes. The sample taken for sequencing was central memory CD4+ T cells from blood. The CDR3 here is CASTPNAGTPIYEQYF. The CDR3 region has the DNA TGTGCCAGCACGCCGAATGCCGGGACTCCTATTTACGAGCAGTACTTC.